The present T cell receptor (beta chain) was sequenced within a study of shared clonotypes between healthy human individuals. V lost 0 bases to trimming and J lost 5 bases; unmatched junction nucleotides: 9. The germline V gene has CDR1 KGHSH and CDR2 LQKENI. This CDR3 contains 16 residues. For this clone: Its antigen is as yet unknown.

Study-level points and caveats: The study found lower generation probabilities in non-shared clonotypes than in those shared by all four donors. Across subsets, estimated richness was generally greater for naive than for memory populations.

Method: immunoSEQ multiplex PCR; TCRdb's copy keeps in-frame clones and lacks some. The repertoire holds around 1.9 million clones, with 90% to 95% as singletons. CD45RO-negative, CCR7-selected cells formed the naive CD8 fraction, which excluded terminally differentiated effector memory CD45RA+ cells. The V call is TRBV18, the J call TRBJ2-5; 7 bases fit TRBD1. The sample taken for sequencing was naive CD8+ T cells from PBMCs. The TCR was taken from a man in his late teens or twenties in good health. Some clones in this sample may be carry-over from other donors' samples. As DNA, the CDR3 is TGTGCCAGCTCACCACCGAATAGGGGGCCCCCCGAGACCCAGTACTTC. Translating gives CASSPPNRGPPETQYF.